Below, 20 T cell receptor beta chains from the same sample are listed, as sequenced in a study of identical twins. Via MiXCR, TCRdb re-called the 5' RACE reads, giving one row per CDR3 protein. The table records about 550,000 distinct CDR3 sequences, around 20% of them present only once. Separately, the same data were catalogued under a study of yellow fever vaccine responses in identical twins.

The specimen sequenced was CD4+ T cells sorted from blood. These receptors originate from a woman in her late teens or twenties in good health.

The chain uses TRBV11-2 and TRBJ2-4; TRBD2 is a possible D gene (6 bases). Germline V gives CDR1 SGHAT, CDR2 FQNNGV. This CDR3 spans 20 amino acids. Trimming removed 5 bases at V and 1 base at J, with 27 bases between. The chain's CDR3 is CASSLLTGGNTSVAKNIQYF. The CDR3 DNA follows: TGTGCCAGCAGCCTATTGACCGGGGGAAATACTTCGGTGGCCAAAAACATTCAGTACTTC. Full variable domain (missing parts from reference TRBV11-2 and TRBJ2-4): EAGVAQSPRYKIIEKRQSVAFWCNPISGHATLYWYQQILGQGPKLLIQFQNNGVVDDSQLPKDRFSAERLKGVDSTLKIQPAKLEDSAVYLCASSLLTGGNTSVAKNIQYFGAGTRLSVL.

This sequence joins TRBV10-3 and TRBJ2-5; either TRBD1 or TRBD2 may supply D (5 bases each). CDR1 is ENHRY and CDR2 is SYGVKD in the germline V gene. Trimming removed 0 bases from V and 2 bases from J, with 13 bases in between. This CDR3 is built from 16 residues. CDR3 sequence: CAISESGRRDQETQYF. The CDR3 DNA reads TGTGCCATCAGTGAGTCGGGGCGCCGGGATCAAGAGACCCAGTACTTC.

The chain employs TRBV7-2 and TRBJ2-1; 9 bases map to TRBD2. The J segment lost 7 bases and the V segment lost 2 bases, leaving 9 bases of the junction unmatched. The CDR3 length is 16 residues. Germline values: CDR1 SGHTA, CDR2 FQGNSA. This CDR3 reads CASSLNPGLARNEQFF. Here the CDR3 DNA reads TGTGCCAGCAGCTTAAACCCGGGACTAGCTCGGAATGAGCAGTTCTTC.

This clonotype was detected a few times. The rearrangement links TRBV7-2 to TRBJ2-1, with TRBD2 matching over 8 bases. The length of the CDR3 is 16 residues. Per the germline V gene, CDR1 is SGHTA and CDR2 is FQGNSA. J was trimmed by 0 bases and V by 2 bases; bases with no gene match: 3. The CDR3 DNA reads TGTGCCAGCAGCTTAAAGAGCGGGGGCTCCTACAATGAGCAGTTCTTC. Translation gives CASSLKSGGSYNEQFF.

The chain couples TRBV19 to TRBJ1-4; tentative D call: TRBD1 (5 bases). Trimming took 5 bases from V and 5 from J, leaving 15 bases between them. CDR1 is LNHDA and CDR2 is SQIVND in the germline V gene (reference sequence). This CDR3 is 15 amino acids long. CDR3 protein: CASSLSQGRNEKLFF. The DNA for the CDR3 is TGTGCCAGTAGTTTATCCCAGGGCCGGAATGAAAAACTGTTTTTT.

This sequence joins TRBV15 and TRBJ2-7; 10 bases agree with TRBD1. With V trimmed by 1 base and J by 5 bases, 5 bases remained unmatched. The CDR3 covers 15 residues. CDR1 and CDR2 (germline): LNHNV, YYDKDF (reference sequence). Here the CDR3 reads CATSRGQGASDEQYV. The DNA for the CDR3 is TGTGCCACCAGCAGAGGACAGGGGGCGTCCGACGAGCAGTACGTC.

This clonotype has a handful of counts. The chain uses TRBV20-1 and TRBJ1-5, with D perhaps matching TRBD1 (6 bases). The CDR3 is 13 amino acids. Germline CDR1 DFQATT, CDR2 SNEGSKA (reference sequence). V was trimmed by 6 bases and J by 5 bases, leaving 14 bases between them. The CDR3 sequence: CSANRVGDQPQHF. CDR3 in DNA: TGCAGTGCAAACAGGGTGGGAGATCAGCCCCAGCATTTT.

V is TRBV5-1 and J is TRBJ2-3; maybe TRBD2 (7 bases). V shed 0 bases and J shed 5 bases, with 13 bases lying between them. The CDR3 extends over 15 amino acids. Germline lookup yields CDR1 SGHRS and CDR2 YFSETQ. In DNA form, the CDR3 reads TGCGCCAGCAGCTTGGCGGGGGGCGCGGGAGATACGCAGTATTTT. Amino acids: CASSLAGGAGDTQYF.

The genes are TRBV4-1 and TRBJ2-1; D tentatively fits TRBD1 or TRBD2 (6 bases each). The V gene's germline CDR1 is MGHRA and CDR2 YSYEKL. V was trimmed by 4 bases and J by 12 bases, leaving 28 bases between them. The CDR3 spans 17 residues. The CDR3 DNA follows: TGCGCCAGCAGCCCCATGGGTTTAGCGGTAGGGGGGCATCGGCAGTTCTTC. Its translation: CASSPMGLAVGGHRQFF.

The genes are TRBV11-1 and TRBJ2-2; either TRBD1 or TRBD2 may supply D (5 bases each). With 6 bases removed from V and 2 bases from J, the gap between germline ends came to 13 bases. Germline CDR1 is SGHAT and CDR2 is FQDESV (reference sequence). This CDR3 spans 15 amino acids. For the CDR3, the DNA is TGTGCCAGCAGAATCGGGACGGAAAACACCGGGGAGCTGTTTTTT. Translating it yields CASRIGTENTGELFF.

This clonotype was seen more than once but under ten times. The CDR3 protein is CASANPGTDYEQYF. CDR3 DNA sequence: TGTGCCAGCGCCAACCCGGGAACAGACTACGAGCAGTACTTC. This chain joins TRBV28 and TRBJ2-7; D is perhaps TRBD2 (5 bases). V gave up 8 bases and J gave up 3 bases, with 17 bases separating them. CDR3 length: 14 amino acids. The V gene's germline CDR1 is MDHEN and CDR2 SYDVKM.

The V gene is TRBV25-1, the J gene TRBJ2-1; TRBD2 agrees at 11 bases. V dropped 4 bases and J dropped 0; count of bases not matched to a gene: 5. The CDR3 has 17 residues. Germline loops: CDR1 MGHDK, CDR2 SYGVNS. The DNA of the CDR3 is TGTGCCAGCAGTGTCGGACTAGCGGGCTTCTCCTACAATGAGCAGTTCTTC. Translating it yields CASSVGLAGFSYNEQFF.

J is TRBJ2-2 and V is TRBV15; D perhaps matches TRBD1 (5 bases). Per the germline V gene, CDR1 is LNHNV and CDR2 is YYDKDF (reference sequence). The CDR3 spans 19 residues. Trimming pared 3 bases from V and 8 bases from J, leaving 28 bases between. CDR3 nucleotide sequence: TGTGCCACCAGCAGGTCCCAAAGGGGCTTGCAGAGTCGAGGAGGGGAGCTGTTTTTT. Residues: CATSRSQRGLQSRGGELFF.

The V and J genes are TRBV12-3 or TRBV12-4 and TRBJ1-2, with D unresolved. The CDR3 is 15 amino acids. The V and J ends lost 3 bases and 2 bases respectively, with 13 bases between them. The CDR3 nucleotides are TGTGCCAGCAGTTTTTCCCCGGGAGGGAACTATGGCTACACCTTC. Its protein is CASSFSPGGNYGYTF.

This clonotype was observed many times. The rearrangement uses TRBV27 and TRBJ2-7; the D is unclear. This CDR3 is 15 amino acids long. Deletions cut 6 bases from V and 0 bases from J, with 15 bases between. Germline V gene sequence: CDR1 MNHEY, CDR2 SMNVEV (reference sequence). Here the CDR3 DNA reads TGTGCCAGCAGATCCAAAGGACGCGACTCCTACGAGCAGTACTTC. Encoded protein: CASRSKGRDSYEQYF.

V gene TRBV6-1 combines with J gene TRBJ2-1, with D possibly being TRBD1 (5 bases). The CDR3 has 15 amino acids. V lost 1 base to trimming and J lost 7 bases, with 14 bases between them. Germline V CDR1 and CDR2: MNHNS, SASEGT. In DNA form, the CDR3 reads TGTGCCAGCAGTGAAGAGCAGGGAAGGATGAATGAGCAGTTCTTC. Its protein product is CASSEEQGRMNEQFF.

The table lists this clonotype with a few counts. For the CDR3, the DNA is TGTGCCATCAGTGGATTAGCCCGAACCGGGGAGCTGTTTTTT. Amino acid sequence: CAISGLARTGELFF. This chain joins TRBV10-3 and TRBJ2-2; D is unresolved. V lost 4 bases and J 5 bases, leaving 11 bases between the germline ends. Germline V lookup: CDR1 ENHRY, CDR2 SYGVKD. The CDR3 is 14 residues long.

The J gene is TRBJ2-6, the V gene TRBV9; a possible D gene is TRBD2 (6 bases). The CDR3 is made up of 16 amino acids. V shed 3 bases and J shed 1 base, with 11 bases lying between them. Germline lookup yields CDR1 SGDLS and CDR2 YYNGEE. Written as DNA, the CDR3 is TGTGCCAGCAGCGACGGGACTTCATCTGGGGCCAACGTCCTGACTTTC. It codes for CASSDGTSSGANVLTF.

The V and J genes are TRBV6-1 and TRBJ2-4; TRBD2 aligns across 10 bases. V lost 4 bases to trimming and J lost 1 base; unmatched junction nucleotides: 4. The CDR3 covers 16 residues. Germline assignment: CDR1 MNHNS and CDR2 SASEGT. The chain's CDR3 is CASSALAGWAKNIQYF. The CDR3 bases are TGTGCCAGCAGTGCACTAGCGGGGTGGGCCAAAAACATTCAGTACTTC.

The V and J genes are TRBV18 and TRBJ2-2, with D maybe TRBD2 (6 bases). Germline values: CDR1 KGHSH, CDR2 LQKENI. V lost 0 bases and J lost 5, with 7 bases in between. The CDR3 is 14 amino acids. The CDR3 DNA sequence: TGTGCCAGCTCACCACCGGCGGGGACCGGGGAGCTGTTTTTT. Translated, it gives CASSPPAGTGELFF.